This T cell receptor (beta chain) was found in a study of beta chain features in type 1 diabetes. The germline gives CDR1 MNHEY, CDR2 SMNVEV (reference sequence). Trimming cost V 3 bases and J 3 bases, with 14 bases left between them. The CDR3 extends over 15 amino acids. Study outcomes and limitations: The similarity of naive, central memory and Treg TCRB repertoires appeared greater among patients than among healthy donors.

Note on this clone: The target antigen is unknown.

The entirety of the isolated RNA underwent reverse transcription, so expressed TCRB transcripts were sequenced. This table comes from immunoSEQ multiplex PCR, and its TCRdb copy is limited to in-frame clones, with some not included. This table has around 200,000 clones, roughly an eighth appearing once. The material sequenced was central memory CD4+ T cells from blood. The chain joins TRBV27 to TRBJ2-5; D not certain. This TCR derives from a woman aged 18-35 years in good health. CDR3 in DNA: TGTGCCAGCAGTTTTTGGGCAGGCCCCAAAGAGACCCAGTACTTC. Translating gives CASSFWAGPKETQYF.